The 32 T cell receptor beta chains below all came from one sample that was sequenced in a study of T cell changes during pregnancy in multiple sclerosis (dated by TCRdb to the late 2010s). Libraries came from the immunoSEQ multiplex PCR assay. TCRdb obtained this table from immuneACCESS and retained in-frame rearrangements with V and J assigned. These tables miss some clones; where compared with another copy, unresolved V genes account for less than half of the shortfall, and the remainder is unexplained. The sample table shows tens of thousands of clones, and 80% to 90% are seen once. The ten largest account for around 5% of the sample. Sequenced here: peripheral blood, sampled in the first trimester of pregnancy. These TCRs come from a female donor in good health, enrolled as a control in a pregnancy study.

The chain recombines TRBV5-6 with TRBJ1-2; D is possibly TRBD1 (5 bases). The CDR3 is 12 residues long. Deletions cut 0 bases from V and 10 bases from J, with 10 bases between. Germline loops: CDR1 SGHDT, CDR2 YYEEEE. CDR3 sequence reads: CASSLDRFFYTF. The CDR3 region has the DNA TGTGCCAGCAGCTTGGACAGGTTTTTCTACACCTTC.

The chain is built from TRBV7-6 and TRBJ2-3; D is perhaps TRBD2 (6 bases). CDR1 SGHVS and CDR2 FNYEAQ come from the germline V gene. With 5 bases removed from V and 0 bases from J, the gap between germline ends came to 15 bases. This CDR3 is 16 amino acids long. CDR3 loop: CASSSRRGISTDTQYF. DNA of the CDR3: TGTGCCAGCAGCAGCCGGAGGGGAATAAGCACAGATACGCAGTATTTT.

This chain connects TRBV29-1 to TRBJ1-1; possibly TRBD1 for D (6 bases). The V end lost 6 bases, the J end lost 1 base, and 12 bases lay between the germline ends. CDR3 length: 13 residues. Germline V gene sequence: CDR1 SQVTM, CDR2 ANQGSEA. Written as DNA, the CDR3 is TGCAGCGTCCGACAGGCCAGGAACACTGAAGCTTTCTTT. It yields the protein CSVRQARNTEAFF.

The CDR3 nucleotides are TGTGCCAGCAGTCCGCCGACAGGGACCATGAACACTGAAGCTTTCTTT. Amino acid sequence: CASSPPTGTMNTEAFF. J is TRBJ1-1 and V is TRBV28, with 7 bases identical to TRBD1. Germline CDR1 and CDR2: MDHEN and SYDVKM. This CDR3 spans 16 amino acids. J lost 0 bases, V lost 5 bases, and 9 bases had no gene match.

There are a few counts of this clone. The chain uses TRBV30 and TRBJ1-1, with 8 bases that match TRBD1. The V segment lost 2 bases and the J segment 4 bases; nucleotides outside the gene matches: 3. CDR3 length equals 13 residues. Germline V gene sequence: CDR1 GTSNPN, CDR2 SVGIG (reference sequence). Here the CDR3 DNA reads TGTGCCTGGAGTATTACAGGGGGCACTGAAGCTTTCTTT. Protein: CAWSITGGTEAFF.

This clone is medium-sized in the sample. The chain has TRBV29-1 and TRBJ1-1; D is undetermined. The length of the CDR3 is 13 residues. CDR1 SQVTM and CDR2 ANQGSEA come from the germline V gene. V was trimmed by 4 bases and J by 0 bases, leaving 9 bases between them. The CDR3 nucleotides are TGCAGCGTTGTAAGCAGGTTGAACACTGAAGCTTTCTTT. The encoded protein is CSVVSRLNTEAFF.

This chain uses TRBV19 with TRBJ2-7; TRBD1 agrees at 8 bases. Trimming cost V 3 bases and J 1 base; bases outside gene matches: 8. Germline values: CDR1 LNHDA, CDR2 SQIVND (reference sequence). CDR3 length: 16 amino acids. CDR3 in amino acids: CASSIRGPGLSYEQYF. In DNA, the CDR3 is TGTGCCAGTAGTATCAGGGGGCCAGGTCTTTCCTACGAGCAGTACTTC.

The chain combines TRBV5-6 with TRBJ2-3; 11 nucleotides match TRBD2. The CDR3 contains 16 residues. With V trimmed by 0 bases and J by 5 bases, 5 bases remained unmatched. CDR1 and CDR2 from the germline V gene are SGHDT and YYEEEE. The CDR3 here is CASSLDTSGRLDTQYF. The CDR3 bases are TGTGCCAGCAGCTTGGATACTAGCGGGAGACTAGATACGCAGTATTTT.

The chain joins TRBV25-1 to TRBJ1-2; 9 bases map to TRBD1. The CDR3 has 14 residues. Germline lookup yields CDR1 MGHDK and CDR2 SYGVNS. J gave up 8 bases and V 2 bases, and 6 bases lay outside the gene matches. The chain's CDR3 is CASSERRTGDGYTF. The DNA for the CDR3 is TGTGCCAGCAGTGAAAGGCGGACAGGGGACGGCTACACCTTC.

The V and J genes are TRBV7-9 and TRBJ1-6, with unresolved D. Trimming cost V 2 bases and J 8 bases, with 4 bases left between them. The CDR3 is 12 amino acids. The germline V gene encodes CDR1 SEHNR and CDR2 FQNEAQ (reference sequence). CDR3 in amino acids: CASSLTDSPLHF. In DNA, the CDR3 is TGTGCCAGCAGCTTAACGGATTCACCCCTCCACTTT.

This chain joins TRBV15 and TRBJ1-1, with a possible D match to TRBD1 (5 bases). Germline V gives CDR1 LNHNV, CDR2 YYDKDF (reference sequence). Trimming left V 0 bases short and J 3 bases short, with 11 bases between. The CDR3 loop spans 15 amino acids. CDR3 in amino acids: CATSRDRVKDTEAFF. CDR3 nucleotide sequence: TGTGCCACCAGCAGAGACAGGGTCAAGGACACTGAAGCTTTCTTT.

The chain links TRBV6-5 to TRBJ1-4; 8 bases agree with TRBD1. This CDR3 comprises 15 residues. Germline values: CDR1 MNHEY, CDR2 SVGAGI. V shed 2 bases and J 8 bases; nucleotides not matched to a gene: 7. CDR3 sequence reads: CASSYGQGLYEKLFF. CDR3 DNA sequence: TGTGCCAGCAGTTACGGACAGGGCCTTTACGAAAAACTGTTTTTT.

This clone was counted between two and nine times. The chain carries TRBV5-1 and TRBJ1-2; 7 nucleotides align to TRBD1. This CDR3 has 18 amino acids. The germline V gene encodes CDR1 SGHRS and CDR2 YFSETQ. V lost 2 bases to trimming and J lost 4 bases; unmatched junction nucleotides: 17. The chain's CDR3 is CASSFASGTALSSYGYTF. CDR3 nucleotide sequence: TGCGCCAGCAGCTTCGCATCCGGGACAGCGCTAAGCAGCTATGGCTACACCTTC. Together with reference TRBV5-1 and TRBJ1-2, the CDR3 gives the full variable domain: KAGVTQTPRYLIKTRGQQVTLSCSPISGHRSVSWYQQTPGQGLQFLFEYFSETQRNKGNFPGRFSGRQFSNSRSEMNVSTLELGDSALYLCASSFASGTALSSYGYTFGSGTRLTVV.

The V call is TRBV7-9, the J call TRBJ1-1, with 9 bases aligning to TRBD1. This CDR3 is 14 amino acids long. V dropped 1 base and J dropped 5; count of bases not matched to a gene: 2. CDR1 is SEHNR, CDR2 FQNEAQ, per germline (reference sequence). The CDR3 nucleotides are TGTGCCAGCAGCTTAGGGGGACAGGGAACTGAAGCTTTCTTT. It encodes CASSLGGQGTEAFF.

The V and J genes are TRBV29-1 and TRBJ2-7; possibly TRBD2 for D (5 bases). The germline CDR1 and CDR2 sequences are SQVTM and ANQGSEA. V was clipped by 5 bases and J by 5 bases, with 16 bases between them. The CDR3 covers 13 residues. The CDR3 bases are TGCAGCGTTAACGGACTCGGCCGTAACGAGCAGTACTTC. Amino acid sequence: CSVNGLGRNEQYF.

The J gene is TRBJ2-7, the V gene TRBV5-6; 8 bases fit TRBD1. The CDR3 spans 14 residues. The germline V gene has CDR1 SGHDT and CDR2 YYEEEE. The junction had 3 bases not matched to a gene; V was cut back by 3 bases and J by 1 base. Here the CDR3 reads CASSWGQASYEQYF. CDR3 nucleotides: TGTGCCAGCAGCTGGGGACAGGCGTCCTACGAGCAGTACTTC.

The V gene is TRBV6-5, the J gene TRBJ1-1, with a weak D call TRBD1 (6 bases). The V end was cut by 0 bases, the J end by 1 base, with 9 bases between. Germline V gives CDR1 MNHEY, CDR2 SVGAGI. The CDR3 spans 15 residues. The CDR3 loop is CASSYSTTGNTEAFF. CDR3 bases: TGTGCCAGCAGTTACTCGACGACAGGGAACACTGAAGCTTTCTTT.

This rearrangement joins TRBV30 to TRBJ1-1, with 10 bases matching TRBD1. The CDR3 covers 19 residues. The V gene's germline CDR1 is GTSNPN and CDR2 SVGIG (reference sequence). The V segment lost 4 bases and the J segment 4 bases; nucleotides outside the gene matches: 21. CDR3 loop: CAWIPKGPGTGARGTEAFF. For the CDR3, the DNA is TGTGCCTGGATCCCAAAGGGTCCCGGGACAGGGGCCCGGGGCACTGAAGCTTTCTTT.

The chain joins TRBV6-4 to TRBJ2-1; 8 positions agree with TRBD2. The germline gives CDR1 MRHNA, CDR2 SNTAGT. V dropped 0 bases and J dropped 4; count of bases not matched to a gene: 11. This CDR3 has 18 amino acids. Here the CDR3 reads CASSDSSSFGGDYNEQFF. The CDR3 DNA reads TGTGCCAGCAGTGACTCGAGCTCCTTCGGGGGGGATTACAATGAGCAGTTCTTC.

With respect to this clone: Without the conserved terminal phenylalanine or tryptophan, this CDR3 likely stems from a read error. The V gene is TRBV2, the J gene TRBJ1-2, with D maybe TRBD1 (5 bases). Trimming shortened V by 6 bases and J by 5 bases, and 19 bases separated the two germline ends. The CDR3 totals 15 residues. Germline CDR1 is SNHLY and CDR2 is FYNNEI. This CDR3 is CASRSIEGGGYGYTL. In nucleotides, the CDR3 is TGTGCCAGCAGATCAATTGAGGGTGGGGGGTATGGCTACACCCTC.

The chain employs TRBV14 and TRBJ1-6; 8 bases fit TRBD1. V lost 3 bases and J lost 6; bases outside the gene matches: 7. The CDR3 is 16 amino acids. Germline V CDR1 and CDR2: SGHDN, FVKESK. In nucleotides, the CDR3 is TGTGCCAGCAGCCATCGTACAGGGGGGAGTAATTCACCCCTCCACTTT. This sequence encodes CASSHRTGGSNSPLHF. Based on the CDR3 plus reference TRBV14 and TRBJ1-6, the full variable domain is EAGVTQFPSHSVIEKGQTVTLRCDPISGHDNLYWYRRVMGKEIKFLLHFVKESKQDESGMPNNRFLAERTGGTYSTLKVQPAELEDSGVYFCASSHRTGGSNSPLHFGNGTRLTVT.

J is TRBJ2-1 and V is TRBV19; unclear D gene. V was cut by 4 bases and J by 7 bases, with 8 bases left in between. Per germline, CDR1 LNHDA and CDR2 SQIVND (reference sequence). This CDR3 is 12 amino acids long. CDR3 region: CASSKSVNEQFF. The CDR3 nucleotides read TGTGCCAGTAGTAAGTCAGTAAATGAGCAGTTCTTC. The variable domain in full, with the rest retrieved from reference TRBV19 and TRBJ2-1, is DGGITQSPKYLFRKEGQNVTLSCEQNLNHDAMYWYRQDPGQGLRLIYYSQIVNDFQKGDIAEGYSVSREKKESFPLTVTSAQKNPTAFYLCASSKSVNEQFFGPGTRLTVL.

This sequence joins TRBV6-5 and TRBJ1-5; 10 nucleotides line up with TRBD1. The CDR3 runs 14 residues. The trim removed 2 bases at V and 7 bases at J, leaving 2 bases unmatched. Germline CDR1 MNHEY, CDR2 SVGAGI. The CDR3 DNA reads as TGTGCCAGCAGTTACGGGGGACAGGGGCAGCCCCAGCATTTT. This gives the protein CASSYGGQGQPQHF.

This chain uses TRBV6-6 with TRBJ1-5; TRBD1 is a possible D gene (5 bases). With 2 bases removed from V and 2 bases from J, the gap between germline ends came to 10 bases. The CDR3 sequence is 15 residues long. The germline CDR1 and CDR2 sequences are MNHNY and SVGAGI (reference sequence). In nucleotides, the CDR3 is TGTGCCAGCAGTTACACAGGTCATGGCAATCAGCCCCAGCATTTT. As protein: CASSYTGHGNQPQHF.

The chain has TRBV5-1 and TRBJ2-1; D is unresolved. The CDR3 totals 13 residues. Germline V lookup: CDR1 SGHRS, CDR2 YFSETQ. V was trimmed by 0 bases and J by 6 bases, leaving 7 bases between them. CDR3 sequence: CASSLDSLNEQFF. CDR3 DNA: TGCGCCAGCAGCTTGGACAGCCTCAATGAGCAGTTCTTC.

The chain recombines TRBV28 with TRBJ2-2; the match to TRBD2 covers 8 bases. The CDR3 sequence is 16 residues long. Germline values: CDR1 MDHEN, CDR2 SYDVKM. J gave up 0 bases and V 6 bases, and 6 bases lay outside the gene matches. CDR3 bases: TGTGCCAGCAGCCATGGACTAGCTGCGAACACCGGGGAGCTGTTTTTT. Protein: CASSHGLAANTGELFF.

This clone was seen a single time. The chain is built from TRBV7-3 and TRBJ2-3, with D tentatively TRBD2 (6 bases). Germline loops: CDR1 SGHTA, CDR2 FQGTGA. The CDR3 consists of 16 residues. Trimming removed 2 bases from V and 2 bases from J, with 14 bases in between. The CDR3 here is CASSLQAGLNTDTQYF. DNA of the CDR3: TGTGCCAGCAGCTTACAAGCGGGCCTAAACACAGATACGCAGTATTTT.

This chain links TRBV9 with TRBJ1-5; the match to TRBD1 covers 8 bases. CDR1 and CDR2 (germline): SGDLS, YYNGEE. Trimming cost V 0 bases and J 3 bases; bases outside gene matches: 2. The CDR3 totals 15 residues. In DNA, the CDR3 is TGTGCCAGCAGCGTAGGGACAGGGACCAATCAGCCCCAGCATTTT. Protein sequence: CASSVGTGTNQPQHF.

This clone occurred once. This chain uses TRBV14 with TRBJ1-1; TRBD1 might be the D (5 bases). The CDR3 consists of 13 residues. Trimming stripped 4 bases from V and 4 bases from J, with 10 bases between. Germline lookup yields CDR1 SGHDN and CDR2 FVKESK. The CDR3 protein is CASSPRQFTEAFF. CDR3 nucleotide sequence: TGTGCCAGCAGCCCCCGACAGTTCACTGAAGCTTTCTTT.

V usage is TRBV11-1 and J usage is TRBJ2-7, with TRBD2 matching 12 bases. The CDR3 totals 14 residues. The germline V gene has CDR1 SGHAT and CDR2 FQDESV (reference sequence). Unmatched junction bases numbered 2, after V lost 3 bases and J lost 5 bases. CDR3 in amino acids: CASSLTSGGNEQYF. CDR3 nucleotide sequence: TGTGCCAGCAGCTTGACTAGCGGGGGTAACGAGCAGTACTTC.

The chain has TRBV9 and TRBJ1-1, with 7 bases that match TRBD1. The CDR3 length is 12 residues. The V and J ends lost 3 bases and 7 bases, in that order; junction bases with no gene match: 3. CDR1 is SGDLS and CDR2 is YYNGEE in the germline V gene. Here the CDR3 reads CASSEGAGEAFF. In DNA form, the CDR3 reads TGTGCCAGCAGCGAGGGGGCCGGTGAAGCTTTCTTT. Full variable domain (rest looked up from reference TRBV9 and TRBJ1-1): DSGVTQTPKHLITATGQRVTLRCSPRSGDLSVYWYQQSLDQGLQFLIQYYNGEERAKGNILERFSAQQFPDLHSELNLSSLELGDSALYFCASSEGAGEAFFGQGTRLTVV.

J is TRBJ2-7 and V is TRBV5-1, with D possibly TRBD2 on 5 matching bases. V was trimmed by 4 bases and J by 3 bases, leaving 20 bases between them. This CDR3 is built from 16 residues. The germline V gene has CDR1 SGHRS and CDR2 YFSETQ. The CDR3, as DNA: TGCGCCAGCAGCCCCGATGTGTTCGGAGGACTCTACGAGCAGTACTTC. Encoded protein: CASSPDVFGGLYEQYF.